The 25 T cell receptor beta chains below were found in one sample sequenced in a study of control samples from healthy donors and cancer patients. TCRdb's table, derived via immunoSEQ multiplex PCR, lists solely in-frame clones and lacks some. The data contain about 120,000 clones, more than 75% of them singletons. The specimen was blood. The receptors shown here come from a woman between 70 and 85 years old in good health.

In its sample, this clone was seen a few times. V is TRBV9 and J is TRBJ2-2; D unresolved. With 4 bases removed from V and 5 bases from J, the gap between germline ends came to 9 bases. CDR1 and CDR2 from the germline V gene are SGDLS and YYNGEE. This CDR3 is built from 13 residues. The CDR3 bases are TGTGCCAGCAGCCCTCTGCCGACCGGGGAGCTGTTTTTT. Its protein product is CASSPLPTGELFF.

The sample holds a few counts of this clone. The chain recombines TRBV5-1 with TRBJ1-6, with D perhaps TRBD1 (5 bases). V was pared by 0 bases and J by 16 bases, with 17 bases between. CDR1 and CDR2 from the germline V gene are SGHRS and YFSETQ. The length of the CDR3 is 14 residues. The CDR3 reads CASSLDLGAKPLHF. CDR3 bases: TGCGCCAGCAGCTTGGATCTCGGGGCAAAGCCGCTCCACTTT.

The V and J genes are TRBV7-9 and TRBJ2-5, with 9 bases lining up with TRBD2. This CDR3 region has 15 residues. CDR1 SEHNR and CDR2 FQNEAQ come from the germline V gene (reference sequence). J lost 2 bases, V lost 4 bases, and 5 bases had no gene match. The CDR3 DNA is TGTGCCAGCAGCTGGCTAGCGGGGAATCAAGAGACCCAGTACTTC. Translated, it gives CASSWLAGNQETQYF.

About this clone: Other DNA sequences in the same sample also yield this CDR3. The J gene is TRBJ2-2, the V gene TRBV12-3 or TRBV12-4, with D perhaps being TRBD1 or TRBD2 (5 bases each). The ends were cut back, 8 bases at V and 6 bases at J, with 10 bases in the middle. The CDR3 is 12 amino acids. CDR3 sequence reads: CASSRGPGELFF. The DNA for the CDR3 is TGTGCCAGCTCCCGGGGACCCGGGGAGCTGTTTTTT.

V and J are TRBV2 and TRBJ2-1, with D perhaps matching TRBD1 (5 bases). Trimming shortened V by 6 bases and J by 2 bases, and 5 bases separated the two germline ends. CDR3 length: 12 residues. From germline, CDR1 is SNHLY and CDR2 FYNNEI. The CDR3 loop reads CASRTAYNEQFF. The DNA for the CDR3 is TGTGCCAGCAGGACAGCCTACAATGAGCAGTTCTTC.

V and J are TRBV5-1 and TRBJ1-1; D is perhaps TRBD1 (6 bases). The CDR3 spans 16 residues. Germline V gene lookup returns CDR1 SGHRS and CDR2 YFSETQ. The germline V and J ends were trimmed by 4 bases and 0 bases, with 16 bases remaining between them. CDR3: CASSRGTLRMNTEAFF. DNA of the CDR3: TGCGCCAGCAGCAGAGGGACATTAAGGATGAACACTGAAGCTTTCTTT.

The rearrangement links TRBV5-8 to TRBJ1-2; D perhaps matches TRBD1 (5 bases). Trimming stripped 2 bases from V and 5 bases from J, with 16 bases between. The CDR3 runs 15 residues. CDR1 is SGHTS, CDR2 YDEGEE, per germline. The CDR3 sequence: CASSFSPRGSYGYTF. The DNA for the CDR3 is TGTGCCAGCAGCTTCTCCCCCCGGGGGAGTTATGGCTACACCTTC.

The chain employs TRBV18 and TRBJ2-7; 9 bases are a match to TRBD2. This CDR3 has 13 amino acids. In germline, CDR1 is KGHSH, CDR2 LQKENI. The V gene end was trimmed by 4 bases and the J gene end by 6 bases; junction bases not matched to a gene: 4. DNA of the CDR3: TGTGCCAGCTCACTGGGACTAGCCGGCGAGCAGTACTTC. Translating it yields CASSLGLAGEQYF.

V and J are TRBV2 and TRBJ1-6, with a weak D call TRBD1 (6 bases). Trimming left V 4 bases short and J 8 bases short, with 15 bases between. Per the germline V gene, CDR1 is SNHLY and CDR2 is FYNNEI. This CDR3 has 15 amino acids. The CDR3 protein is CASSALPPGDSPLHF. The CDR3 DNA is TGTGCCAGCAGTGCCCTACCCCCAGGGGATTCACCCCTCCACTTT.

The rearrangement uses TRBV6-1 and TRBJ1-5; a possible D gene is TRBD1 (5 bases). The CDR3 sequence is 16 residues long. Germline CDR1 is MNHNS and CDR2 is SASEGT. Trimming shortened V by 3 bases and J by 1 base, and 13 bases separated the two germline ends. The CDR3 region is CASSDRYRQSNQPQHF. CDR3 bases: TGTGCCAGCAGTGATAGGTATAGACAGAGCAATCAGCCCCAGCATTTT.

V is TRBV20-1 and J is TRBJ1-2; D is unresolved. CDR3 size: 14 residues. Looked up from germline, CDR1 is DFQATT and CDR2 is SNEGSKA (reference sequence). V was pared by 3 bases and J by 8 bases, with 19 bases between. Here the CDR3 reads CSASRPVSASGYTF. CDR3 nucleotides: TGCAGTGCTAGTCGGCCGGTTTCGGCCTCGGGCTACACCTTC.

J is TRBJ1-6 and V is TRBV5-1; 7 bases line up with TRBD1. In germline, CDR1 is SGHRS, CDR2 YFSETQ. V shed 3 bases and J 8 bases; nucleotides not matched to a gene: 5. This CDR3 has 14 residues. For the CDR3, the DNA is TGCGCCAGCAGCTCGGGACAGACTCATTCACCCCTCCACTTT. This gives the protein CASSSGQTHSPLHF.

The CDR3 DNA sequence: TGCGCCAGTACGAGACAGTGCCTCTCCTACGAGCAGTACTTC. As protein: CASTRQCLSYEQYF. The chain has TRBV5-1 and TRBJ2-7, with a tentative D call TRBD1 (5 bases). Trimming pared 8 bases from V and 0 bases from J, leaving 15 bases between. This CDR3 is built from 14 residues. The V gene's germline CDR1 is SGHRS and CDR2 YFSETQ.

V usage is TRBV6-2 or TRBV6-3 and J usage is TRBJ2-7; D gene ambiguous. Per germline, CDR1 MNHEY and CDR2 SVGEGT. The ends were cut back, 6 bases at V and 3 bases at J, with 9 bases in the middle. CDR3 length equals 12 residues. CDR3 amino acids: CASSNGRYEQYF. The CDR3 DNA is TGTGCCAGCAGCAACGGACGCTACGAGCAGTACTTC.

J is TRBJ2-2 and V is TRBV29-1; 10 bases fit TRBD1. This CDR3 is 12 amino acids long. CDR1 SQVTM and CDR2 ANQGSEA come from the germline V gene. V was pared by 7 bases and J by 6 bases, with 2 bases of the junction left unmatched. The CDR3 DNA reads TGCAGCGGGGGACAGGGGTCCGGGGAGCTGTTTTTT. This translates into CSGGQGSGELFF.

In its sample, this clone ranks as medium-sized. The rearrangement links TRBV9 to TRBJ1-1; possible D gene TRBD1, 5 bases. The CDR3 contains 16 residues. Trimming took 3 bases from V and 4 from J, leaving 19 bases between them. Per the germline V gene, CDR1 is SGDLS and CDR2 is YYNGEE. The CDR3 DNA reads as TGTGCCAGCAGCGCGCCCCGGTCAGGGTTGATCACTGAAGCTTTCTTT. Translated: CASSAPRSGLITEAFF.

The chain links TRBV19 to TRBJ1-2; 8 nucleotides line up with TRBD1. The junction had 10 bases not matched to a gene; V was cut back by 5 bases and J by 8 bases. CDR1 is LNHDA and CDR2 is SQIVND in the germline V gene (reference sequence). This CDR3 region has 14 residues. The CDR3 reads CASSLDRGGGGYTF. The DNA of the CDR3 is TGTGCCAGTAGTCTTGACAGGGGCGGAGGGGGCTACACCTTC.

This clone was seen more than once but under ten times. The rearrangement joins TRBV5-5 to TRBJ2-7; 7 nucleotides agree with TRBD1. The CDR3 is made up of 15 amino acids. Germline lookup yields CDR1 SGHKS and CDR2 YYEKEE (reference sequence). J gave up 1 base and V 0 bases, and 4 bases lay outside the gene matches. CDR3 nucleotides: TGTGCCAGCAGCTTGGAGCTGGACAGGTCCTACGAGCAGTACTTC. This sequence encodes CASSLELDRSYEQYF. Full variable domain (outside the CDR3, taken from reference TRBV5-5 and TRBJ2-7): DAGVTQSPTHLIKTRGQQVTLRCSPISGHKSVSWYQQVLGQGPQFIFQYYEKEERGRGNFPDRFSARQFPNYSSELNVNALLLGDSALYLCASSLELDRSYEQYFGPGTRLTVT.

The chain is built from TRBV5-1 and TRBJ2-1, with 11 bases aligning to TRBD1. CDR1 is SGHRS, CDR2 YFSETQ, per germline. The J segment lost 8 bases and the V segment lost 4 bases, leaving 8 bases of the junction unmatched. This CDR3 comprises 15 residues. CDR3 nucleotide sequence: TGCGCCAGCAGCGCCGCCGGGACAGGGGGGGATGAGCAGTTCTTC. Translated: CASSAAGTGGDEQFF.

This rearrangement joins TRBV6-1 to TRBJ1-3; D gene uncertain. The CDR3 contains 13 residues. The germline CDR1 and CDR2 sequences are MNHNS and SASEGT. The V end lost 3 bases, the J end lost 7 bases, and 10 bases lay between the germline ends. In nucleotides, the CDR3 is TGTGCCAGCAGTGAGCGCGCGGGGAACACCATATATTTT. It encodes CASSERAGNTIYF.

The chain is built from TRBV12-3 or TRBV12-4 and TRBJ1-2; unclear D gene. The CDR3 extends over 12 amino acids. Trimming pared 6 bases from V and 5 bases from J, leaving 10 bases between. The CDR3 sequence: CASSPDTYGYTF. CDR3 bases: TGTGCCAGCAGCCCCGACACGTATGGCTACACCTTC.

This chain uses TRBV24-1 with TRBJ2-2; D gene uncertain. This CDR3 region has 14 residues. Trimming pared 1 base from V and 3 bases from J, leaving 5 bases between. Germline values: CDR1 KGHDR, CDR2 SFDVKD. As DNA, the CDR3 is TGTGCCACCAGTGATTTCAGAGACACCGGGGAGCTGTTTTTT. This translates into CATSDFRDTGELFF.

The chain uses TRBV5-6 and TRBJ2-1; no reliable D call. Germline V CDR1 and CDR2: SGHDT, YYEEEE. V lost 2 bases, J lost 5 bases, and 5 bases lay in between. The CDR3 loop spans 12 amino acids. CDR3 in amino acids: CASSFGDNEQFF. As DNA, the CDR3 is TGTGCCAGCAGCTTTGGGGACAATGAGCAGTTCTTC.

The chain links TRBV2 to TRBJ2-3; 7 positions match TRBD1. Losses at the gene ends were 7 bases for V and 4 bases for J; bases not matched to a gene: 11. The CDR3 extends over 15 amino acids. Germline CDR1 and CDR2: SNHLY and FYNNEI. CDR3 DNA: TGTGCCAGCACTGATGACAGGGTAGTCGCAGATACGCAGTATTTT. Translating gives CASTDDRVVADTQYF.

The chain carries TRBV19 and TRBJ2-2; D is unclear. Trimming took 8 bases from V and 1 from J, leaving 8 bases between them. Germline CDR1 and CDR2: LNHDA and SQIVND (reference sequence). The CDR3 consists of 13 residues. This chain's CDR3 is CASHRQNTGELFF. The CDR3 DNA reads TGTGCCAGTCATCGGCAGAACACCGGGGAGCTGTTTTTT. The whole variable domain, filled in from reference TRBV19 and TRBJ2-2, reads DGGITQSPKYLFRKEGQNVTLSCEQNLNHDAMYWYRQDPGQGLRLIYYSQIVNDFQKGDIAEGYSVSREKKESFPLTVTSAQKNPTAFYLCASHRQNTGELFFGEGSRLTVL.